These T cell receptor beta chains were read from a single sample in a study of shared clonotypes between healthy human individuals. This table comes from immunoSEQ multiplex PCR, and its TCRdb copy is limited to in-frame clones, with some not included. The data show 2.5 million or so clones, 90% to 95% seen once. The sample taken for sequencing was naive CD4+ T cells sorted from blood. These receptors were collected from a man younger than 35 in good health. CDR3s include the opening cysteine and the closing phenylalanine or tryptophan. A D gene is named only where the DNA matches it firmly. Clone size appears in some rows only: once, few, many, or a class for an expanded clone.

TRBV28,NA,NA,TRBJ1-4,TGTGCCAGCAGTGCTCAGGGACCAAGGGAAAAACTGTTTTTT,CASSAQGPREKLFF
TRBV18,NA,NA,TRBJ1-2,TGTGCCAGCTCATCAAACAGGGATGGCTACACCTTC,CASSSNRDGYTF
TRBV9,NA,NA,TRBJ2-7,TGTGCCAGCAGCGTAGCTCACGACTACGAGCAGTACTTC,CASSVAHDYEQYF
TRBV18,NA,NA,TRBJ1-1,TGTGCCAGCTCACCACTTCAGGTGGCTGAAGCTTTCTTT,CASSPLQVAEAFF
TRBV29-1,NA,NA,TRBJ1-2,TGCAGCGTTGACAGGAACTATGGCTACACCTTC,CSVDRNYGYTF
TRBV19,NA,TRBD2,TRBJ2-7,TGTGCCAGTAGTATGGGACTAGCGGGCTCCTACGAGCAGTACTTC,CASSMGLAGSYEQYF
TRBV5-5,few,NA,TRBJ1-5,TGTGCCAGCACCCCTGAGGGGACACGAGAGCCCCAGCATTTT,CASTPEGTREPQHF
TRBV7-2,NA,NA,TRBJ2-4,TGTGCCAGCGGAGATGGGCTAGCCAAAAACATTCAGTACTTC,CASGDGLAKNIQYF
TRBV6-5,NA,NA,TRBJ1-1,TGTGCCAGCAGAGAGAACACTGAAGCTTTCTTT,CASRENTEAFF
TRBV28,NA,NA,TRBJ2-3,TGTGCCAGCAGGAAGGCTTTGACAGAGCACTACTCGGATACGCAGTATTTT,CASRKALTEHYSDTQYF
TRBV7-2,NA,TRBD1,TRBJ2-5,TGTGCCAGCAGCTTGTCCAGGGGGCTCATTGAGACCCAGTACTTC,CASSLSRGLIETQYF
TRBV7-2,NA,NA,TRBJ1-4,TGTGCCAGCAGCTCCACGGGGAAGCTGTTTTTT,CASSSTGKLFF